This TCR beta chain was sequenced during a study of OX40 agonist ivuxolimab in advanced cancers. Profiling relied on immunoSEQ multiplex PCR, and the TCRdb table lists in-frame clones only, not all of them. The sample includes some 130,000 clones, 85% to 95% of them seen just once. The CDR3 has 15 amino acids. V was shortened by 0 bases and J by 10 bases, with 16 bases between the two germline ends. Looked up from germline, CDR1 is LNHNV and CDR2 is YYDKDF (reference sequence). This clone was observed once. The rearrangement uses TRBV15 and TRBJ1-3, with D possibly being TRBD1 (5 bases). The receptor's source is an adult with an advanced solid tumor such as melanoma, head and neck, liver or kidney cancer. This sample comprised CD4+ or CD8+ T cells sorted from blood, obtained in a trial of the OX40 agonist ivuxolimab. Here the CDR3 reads CATSRDGSGTRTIYF. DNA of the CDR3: TGTGCCACCAGCAGAGATGGATCGGGGACGAGAACCATATATTTT.